This T cell receptor (beta chain) appears in the sequencing data of a study of blood T cells in healthy people across ages. The CDR3 length is 15 residues. The ends lost 5 bases at V and 6 bases at J; junction bases unmatched: 6. A J-beta primer mix and a sample-barcoded 5' primer were used in a second PCR of roughly 7 to 12 cycles. From the 5' RACE reads, TCRdb called clonotypes with MiXCR, one entry per CDR3 protein. This sample has some 690,000 distinct CDR3 sequences, with 20% to 25% found just once. This sequence joins TRBV12-3 or TRBV12-4 and TRBJ2-2, with 10 nucleotides matching TRBD2. Sequenced input: blood. This clonotype originated in a man in his 70s in good health. DNA for the CDR3: TGTGCCAGCAGTCTGGGACTAGCGTTGTCCGGGGAGCTGTTTTTT. This sequence encodes CASSLGLALSGELFF.